A single sample is the source of the 23 T cell receptor beta chains below, sequenced in a study of shared clonotypes between healthy human individuals. TCRdb's table, derived via immunoSEQ multiplex PCR, lists solely in-frame clones and lacks some. In the table there are about 490,000 clones, around 80% of which are singletons. Material for sequencing was PBMCs. The receptors stem from a woman aged 40 to 49 in good health. Some clones in this sample may be carry-over from other donors' samples.

In regard to this clone: The junction departs from germline at one end; a sequencing error may be responsible. The rearrangement uses TRBV14 and TRBJ2-7, with D perhaps matching TRBD2 (5 bases). The CDR3 is 16 residues long. Germline-derived CDR1 and CDR2 are SGHDN and FVKESK. CDR3 region: CASSHLPGTELYEQYF. CDR3 nucleotide sequence: TGTGCTAGCAGCCACCTTCCGGGAACAGAACTCTACGAGCAGTACTTC.

The chain combines TRBV5-1 with TRBJ1-4; D remains unclear. This CDR3 spans 17 amino acids. V was trimmed by 1 base and J by 0 bases, leaving 13 bases between them. Germline V lookup: CDR1 SGHRS, CDR2 YFSETQ. CDR3 amino acids: CASSLLPGGSTNEKLFF. CDR3 DNA: TGCGCCAGCAGCTTGTTGCCAGGAGGCTCAACTAATGAAAAACTGTTTTTT. Together with reference TRBV5-1 and TRBJ1-4, the CDR3 gives the full variable domain: KAGVTQTPRYLIKTRGQQVTLSCSPISGHRSVSWYQQTPGQGLQFLFEYFSETQRNKGNFPGRFSGRQFSNSRSEMNVSTLELGDSALYLCASSLLPGGSTNEKLFFGSGTQLSVL.

This clone was seen a single time. Distinct nucleotide sequences in the sample also encode this CDR3. V gene TRBV28 combines with J gene TRBJ2-7; the D gene is possibly TRBD2 (5 bases). Between the trimmed V and J ends, which lost 3 bases and 4 bases, there was a span of 10 bases. The CDR3 is made up of 13 amino acids. Per germline, CDR1 MDHEN and CDR2 SYDVKM. CDR3 DNA: TGTGCCAGCAGTTTTTCGGGATCGTACGAGCAGTACTTC. Amino acids: CASSFSGSYEQYF.

The chain carries TRBV6-4 and TRBJ2-5, with D tentatively TRBD1 (5 bases). There are 13 residues in the CDR3. Germline assignment: CDR1 MRHNA and CDR2 SNTAGT. V was pared by 8 bases and J by 5 bases, with 15 bases between. CDR3 sequence: CASSTVQGETQYF. In DNA form, the CDR3 reads TGTGCCAGCTCGACAGTGCAGGGCGAGACCCAGTACTTC.

The rearrangement uses TRBV28 and TRBJ1-1; 11 bases are shared with TRBD1. The CDR3 totals 15 residues. Losses at the gene ends were 3 bases for V and 8 bases for J; bases not matched to a gene: 8. CDR1 and CDR2 from the germline V gene are MDHEN and SYDVKM. The CDR3 DNA is TGTGCCAGCAGTTTCAATGGACAGGGGGCGACGGAAGCTTTCTTT. It codes for CASSFNGQGATEAFF.

The gene calls are TRBV2 and TRBJ2-2; perhaps D is TRBD1 or TRBD2 (5 bases each). V was shortened by 3 bases and J by 6 bases, with 11 bases between the two germline ends. This CDR3 has 14 amino acids. From germline, CDR1 is SNHLY and CDR2 FYNNEI. The CDR3: CASSEMGRSGELFF. The CDR3 DNA reads TGTGCCAGCAGTGAGATGGGACGGTCCGGGGAGCTGTTTTTT.

The chain uses TRBV28 and TRBJ2-5, with D perhaps TRBD2 (6 bases). The CDR3 consists of 15 residues. Germline CDR1 is MDHEN and CDR2 is SYDVKM. Trimming removed 6 bases from V and 1 base from J, with 15 bases in between. The CDR3 is CASRRRGGPQETQYF. The CDR3 DNA reads as TGTGCCAGCAGGCGGCGCGGAGGGCCCCAAGAGACCCAGTACTTC.

The V gene is TRBV19, the J gene TRBJ2-7, with 8 nucleotides matching TRBD1. Germline lookup yields CDR1 LNHDA and CDR2 SQIVND (reference sequence). The junction had 5 bases not matched to a gene; V was cut back by 6 bases and J by 1 base. The CDR3 is made up of 14 amino acids. This chain's CDR3 is CASSQGQVSYEQYF. In DNA, the CDR3 is TGTGCCAGTAGCCAGGGACAGGTATCCTACGAGCAGTACTTC.

This clone was observed a few times. The V call is TRBV14, the J call TRBJ1-2; TRBD1 is a possible D gene (6 bases). V dropped 4 bases and J dropped 8 bases, with 14 bases sitting between them. The CDR3 is made up of 13 amino acids. CDR1 and CDR2 (germline): SGHDN, FVKESK. The CDR3 sequence is CASSLGGTGGYTF. In DNA form, the CDR3 reads TGTGCCAGCAGCCTAGGGGGGACGGGCGGCTACACCTTC.

The chain has TRBV5-1 and TRBJ2-2; TRBD1 agrees at 7 bases. After removal of 0 bases from V and 6 bases from J, the junction contained 5 bases not matched to a gene. The CDR3 has 15 amino acids. Germline CDR1 is SGHRS and CDR2 is YFSETQ. Written as DNA, the CDR3 is TGCGCCAGCAGCTTGGGGACAGGAGTCTCCGGGGAGCTGTTTTTT. Translation: CASSLGTGVSGELFF.

With respect to this clone: At the DNA level, this CDR3 is encoded by other sequences in the same sample as well. The chain employs TRBV10-3 and TRBJ2-7; perhaps D is TRBD1 or TRBD2 (5 bases each). Looked up from germline, CDR1 is ENHRY and CDR2 is SYGVKD. The ends were cut back, 6 bases at V and 6 bases at J, with 18 bases in the middle. This CDR3 contains 14 residues. CDR3 amino acids: CAISAGTRLTEQYF. In DNA form, the CDR3 reads TGTGCCATCAGCGCCGGGACCAGGCTGACCGAGCAGTACTTC.

Ten or more counts support this clone. Other nucleotide sequences in the sample specify the same CDR3. The J gene is TRBJ1-1, the V gene TRBV30, with D unresolved. Germline V gives CDR1 GTSNPN, CDR2 SVGIG (reference sequence). CDR3 size: 11 residues. V shed 0 bases and J shed 8 bases, with 7 bases lying between them. CDR3 sequence reads: CAWSVRVEAFF. The CDR3 coding sequence is TGTGCCTGGAGTGTACGGGTCGAAGCTTTCTTT.

The rearrangement links TRBV5-1 to TRBJ2-1; D not certain. Germline CDR1 reads SGHRS; CDR2 reads YFSETQ. The CDR3 covers 13 residues. The V end was cut by 0 bases, the J end by 5 bases, with 6 bases between. The CDR3 loop reads CASSLEVNNEQFF. Here the CDR3 DNA reads TGCGCCAGCAGCTTGGAGGTGAACAATGAGCAGTTCTTC.

The chain combines TRBV7-7 with TRBJ2-7; 9 nucleotides align to TRBD2. CDR1 is SSHAT, CDR2 FNYEAQ, per germline (reference sequence). J gave up 11 bases and V 1 base, and 18 bases lay outside the gene matches. There are 17 residues in the CDR3. CDR3 nucleotides: TGTGCCAGCAGCTTAGATAGCGGGAGAGCTCCTACGAGGTTCGAGTACTTC. It specifies CASSLDSGRAPTRFEYF. Full variable domain (missing parts from reference TRBV7-7 and TRBJ2-7): GAGVSQSPRYKVTKRGQDVTLRCDPISSHATLYWYQQALGQGPEFLTYFNYEAQPDKSGLPSDRFSAERPEGSISTLTIQRTEQRDSAMYRCASSLDSGRAPTRFEYFGPGTRLTVT.

This clone has only one observation. This chain joins TRBV6-5 and TRBJ1-2; D gene uncertain. The CDR3 length is 13 residues. Trimming cost V 6 bases and J 2 bases, with 10 bases left between them. CDR1 MNHEY and CDR2 SVGAGI come from the germline V gene. The CDR3 protein is CASSPRGNYGYTF. CDR3 DNA: TGTGCCAGCAGCCCCCGAGGGAACTATGGCTACACCTTC.

On this clone: The likely explanation is a read error, given a far larger clone one base away. In the same sample, other DNA sequences code for this CDR3. V is TRBV7-8 and J is TRBJ2-7; D is undetermined. Germline-derived CDR1 and CDR2 are SGHVS and FQNEAQ. The CDR3 loop spans 15 amino acids. V lost 3 bases and J 2 bases, leaving 14 bases between the germline ends. The CDR3 region has the DNA TGTGCCAGCAGCTTCCTCCGCTACTCACCCTACGAGCAGTACTTC. This codes for CASSFLRYSPYEQYF.

The chain combines TRBV7-9 with TRBJ2-4; 13 bases map to TRBD2. Germline trimming cut 3 bases from V and 7 bases from J; bases unmatched to any gene: 6. CDR1 and CDR2 from the germline V gene are SEHNR and FQNEAQ (reference sequence). This CDR3 region has 16 residues. In DNA form, the CDR3 reads TGTGCCAGCAGCTTCGGACTAGCGGGAGAGGGGAACATTCAGTACTTC. Translating it yields CASSFGLAGEGNIQYF.

The chain is built from TRBV2 and TRBJ1-5; D unresolved. CDR1 is SNHLY, CDR2 FYNNEI, per germline. Trimming pared 4 bases from V and 0 bases from J, leaving 7 bases between. The CDR3 is 14 residues long. CDR3 in amino acids: CASSVNPSNQPQHF. CDR3 nucleotides: TGTGCCAGCAGTGTAAACCCTAGCAATCAGCCCCAGCATTTT.

This clone came up once. V usage is TRBV14 and J usage is TRBJ2-1; TRBD1 matches at 10 bases. CDR1 SGHDN and CDR2 FVKESK come from the germline V gene. The CDR3 extends over 15 amino acids. The V gene end was trimmed by 2 bases and the J gene end by 4 bases; junction bases not matched to a gene: 2. CDR3 protein: CASSQWTGGYNEQFF. The CDR3 DNA reads TGTGCCAGCAGCCAATGGACAGGGGGATACAATGAGCAGTTCTTC.

This clone has just a few counts. The chain is built from TRBV19 and TRBJ2-7, with 9 nucleotides matching TRBD2. Germline V gives CDR1 LNHDA, CDR2 SQIVND (reference sequence). The CDR3 has 14 amino acids. Trimming cost V 5 bases and J 3 bases; bases outside gene matches: 5. CDR3 in amino acids: CASSPAREGYEQYF. The CDR3 DNA sequence: TGTGCCAGTAGTCCCGCGCGGGAGGGCTACGAGCAGTACTTC.

The chain combines TRBV30 with TRBJ1-5; D is unclear. This CDR3 has 14 residues. Trimming cost V 3 bases and J 0 bases, with 9 bases left between them. CDR1 and CDR2 (germline): GTSNPN, SVGIG (reference sequence). The CDR3 DNA reads TGTGCCTGGAGCCTGGGAACTAGCAATCAGCCCCAGCATTTT. It translates to CAWSLGTSNQPQHF. Drawing the rest from reference TRBV30 and TRBJ1-5, the complete variable domain is SQTIHQWPATLVQPVGSPLSLECTVEGTSNPNLYWYRQAAGRGLQLLFYSVGIGQISSEVPQNLSASRPQDRQFILSSKKLLLSDSGFYLCAWSLGTSNQPQHFGDGTRLSIL.

J is TRBJ1-2 and V is TRBV6-1, with TRBD1 matching over 8 bases. After removal of 7 bases from V and 8 bases from J, the junction contained 6 bases not matched to a gene. The CDR3 loop spans 12 amino acids. CDR1 and CDR2 (germline): MNHNS, SASEGT. DNA for the CDR3: TGTGCCAGCACCCTGGACAGGGTCGGCTACACCTTC. This translates into CASTLDRVGYTF.

A few counts support this clone. The chain has TRBV19 and TRBJ1-1; no definite D call. The CDR3 sequence is 11 residues long. V was shortened by 3 bases and J by 3 bases, with 2 bases between the two germline ends. The V gene's germline CDR1 is LNHDA and CDR2 SQIVND (reference sequence). The CDR3 sequence is CASSMDTEAFF. CDR3 nucleotides: TGTGCCAGTAGTATGGACACTGAAGCTTTCTTT.